This is a list of T cell receptor beta chains from one sample in a study of blood T cell repertoires in COVID-19. The table came from immunoSEQ multiplex PCR; TCRdb's copy has only in-frame clones and leaves some out. The table includes 15,000 to 20,000 clones, under 95% detected once. The sequencing sample was made of peripheral blood. These receptors all stem from a man aged 55-75 years with active COVID-19. Both conserved end residues are part of each CDR3. The order of the fields is J gene, clone size, D gene, V gene, CDR3 DNA, CDR3 protein. D genes are given only for firm matches. Not all rows give a size; the values are once, few, many and, for expanded clones, a class.

>TRBJ2-4|.|.|TRBV3-1/TRBV3-2
TGTGCCAGCGCTCAGGACTCAGTCAAAAACATTCAGTACTTC
CASAQDSVKNIQYF
>TRBJ1-1|.|.|TRBV7-2
TGTGCCAGCAGCTTAGGGACACTGAACACTGAAGCTTTCTTT
CASSLGTLNTEAFF
>TRBJ1-2|.|.|TRBV6-5
TGTGCCAGCAGCCGTACCTACAGGGACTATGGCTACACCTTC
CASSRTYRDYGYTF
>TRBJ1-1|.|.|TRBV5-5
TGTGCCAGCAGTGACGGGTACAACACTGAAGCTTTCTTT
CASSDGYNTEAFF
>TRBJ2-6|.|.|TRBV27
TGTGCCAGCAGTACAGGGACCATCTCTGGGGCCAACGTCCTGACTTTC
CASSTGTISGANVLTF
>TRBJ2-2|once|TRBD1|TRBV18
TGTGCCAGCTCGCCGGACAGGGCCACCGGGGAGCTGTTTTTT
CASSPDRATGELFF
>TRBJ2-2|.|TRBD2|TRBV10-3
TGTGCCATCAGTTGGAGCGGGGGGAACACCGGGGAGCTGTTTTTT
CAISWSGGNTGELFF
>TRBJ2-6|few|.|TRBV27
TGTGCCAGCAGTACAGGGCGCCTTTCTGGGGCCAACGTCCTGACTTTC
CASSTGRLSGANVLTF
>TRBJ1-3|.|.|TRBV11-3
TGTGCCAGCAGCTCGGGACTGAGCTCTGGAAACACCATATATTTT
CASSSGLSSGNTIYF
>TRBJ2-3|.|TRBD1|TRBV5-6
TGTGCCAGCAGCTTAACCGGGACAGGGGGCTATACGCAGTATTTT
CASSLTGTGGYTQYF
>TRBJ2-7|.|.|TRBV12-5
TGTGCTAGTGGTTTGGGGCCTCCGGGGTCCACCGGTGTCCGCTTCTACGAGCAGTACTTC
CASGLGPPGSTGVRFYEQYF
>TRBJ1-3|once|TRBD1|TRBV7-9
TGTGCCAGCAGCAAGGGACAGGGGAAGGACACCATATATTTT
CASSKGQGKDTIYF
>TRBJ2-5|.|TRBD1|TRBV7-3
TGTGCCAGCAGCGGCGGACAGGGCCAAGAGACCCAGTACTTC
CASSGGQGQETQYF
>TRBJ1-3|.|.|TRBV11-2
TGTGCCAGCAGCGAACTTGGTCCTGGAAACACCATATATTTT
CASSELGPGNTIYF
>TRBJ2-1|.|TRBD1|TRBV11-2
TGTGCCAGCAGATCCGGGACAGGGGCGGATGAGCAGTTCTTC
CASRSGTGADEQFF
>TRBJ2-6|.|.|TRBV7-9
TGTGCCAGCAGCCCTAGAGGATGGGGGGTCTCTGGGGCCAACGTCCTGACTTTC
CASSPRGWGVSGANVLTF
>TRBJ2-1|.|TRBD2|TRBV15
TGTGCCACCAGCAGAGATGGCGGGGGGGCCTTCTACAATGAGCAGTTCTTC
CATSRDGGGAFYNEQFF
>TRBJ2-5|few|.|TRBV2
TGTGCCAGCAGAAGGGGGTTGGTGGTGGAGACCCAGTACTTC
CASRRGLVVETQYF
>TRBJ2-1|.|.|TRBV9
TGTGCCAGCAGCGTAGCGGGTTACAATGAGCAGTTCTTC
CASSVAGYNEQFF
>TRBJ1-4|.|.|TRBV5-1
TGCGCCAGCAGCCGCCGGCAGGGCCCAAATACTAATGAAAAACTGTTTTTT
CASSRRQGPNTNEKLFF
>TRBJ1-6|.|.|TRBV6-2/TRBV6-3
TGTGCCAGCAGTCAGCGGGATTCCTATAATTCACCCCTCCACTTT
CASSQRDSYNSPLHF
>TRBJ2-6|.|.|TRBV5-1
TGCGCCAGCAGCTTGGAGGGGCCCGGGGCCAACGTCCTGACTTTC
CASSLEGPGANVLTF
>TRBJ1-1|.|TRBD1|TRBV5-1
TGCGCCAGCAGCAGGACGACAGGGAGAAACACTGAAGCTTTCTTT
CASSRTTGRNTEAFF
>TRBJ2-1|.|.|TRBV13
TGTGCCAGCAGCTTAGAGTCGTGGGGACAACCTTCCCCTATCGGTGAGCAGTTCTTC
CASSLESWGQPSPIGEQFF
>TRBJ2-7|.|TRBD1|TRBV11-2
TGTGCCAGCAGCTTAGGACAGGGAAACGAGCAGTACTTC
CASSLGQGNEQYF
>TRBJ2-6|once|.|TRBV28
TGTGCCAGCAGTCGAGACAGCTCTGGGGCCAACGTCCTGACTTTC
CASSRDSSGANVLTF
>TRBJ2-1|.|TRBD1|TRBV5-4
TGTGCCAGCAGCCCCACGGACAGGTTCCATGAGCAGTTCTTC
CASSPTDRFHEQFF
>TRBJ2-2|.|TRBD2|TRBV5-5
TGTGCCAGCAGCAGGGGACTAGCGGGGGGTACCGGGGAGCTGTTTTTT
CASSRGLAGGTGELFF
>TRBJ1-5|.|.|TRBV18
TGTGCCAGCACGACAGCTAATCAGCCCCAGCATTTT
CASTTANQPQHF
>TRBJ2-1|.|TRBD2|TRBV18
TGTGCCAGCTCCCCCGGAGGAGCGGGGATCTACAATGAGCAGTTCTTC
CASSPGGAGIYNEQFF
>TRBJ1-1|once|.|TRBV6-5
TGTGCCAGCAGTTTCTCTAGGGGTAAGACTGAAGCTTTCTTT
CASSFSRGKTEAFF
>TRBJ2-7|.|.|TRBV14
TGTGCCAGCAGCCATTTGACAAGATATTACGAGCAGTACTTC
CASSHLTRYYEQYF
>TRBJ2-1|.|TRBD1|TRBV11-2
TGTGCCAGCAGGGGACAGGGCAGACACAATGAGCAGTTCTTC
CASRGQGRHNEQFF